This T cell receptor (beta chain) was recovered during a study of blood T cell repertoires in COVID-19. This table comes from immunoSEQ multiplex PCR, and its TCRdb copy is limited to in-frame clones, with some not included. Altogether 300,000 to 400,000 clones are present, 70% to 90% being singletons, with the ten largest covering approximately 0.96%. The CDR3 loop spans 16 amino acids. Germline lookup yields CDR1 LGHDT and CDR2 YNNKEL (reference sequence). With 4 bases clipped from V and 4 bases from J, the junction kept 8 bases outside the gene matches. The V call is TRBV3-1 (or the pseudogene TRBV3-2), the J call TRBJ2-7; 12 bases map to TRBD1. The receptor was isolated from a woman between 25 and 40 years old with acute COVID-19. The sample taken for sequencing was PBMCs or T cells enriched from blood (not recorded which). CDR3 amino acids: CASSRGTGGAMYEQYF. CDR3 bases: TGTGCCAGCAGCCGGGGGACAGGGGGCGCAATGTACGAGCAGTACTTC.